This T cell receptor beta chain was identified during a study of blood T cells in healthy people across ages. Comments on this clonotype: The antigen is not known.

Whole-study findings and limits: Roughly linearly, TCR beta diversity per million T cells fell as age increased.

PCR was performed a second time for about 7 to 11 cycles using a sample-barcoded 5' primer and a J-beta primer mix. TCRdb processed the 5' RACE reads anew with MiXCR; each CDR3 protein has one entry. The sample gives about 680,000 distinct CDR3 sequences, more than 40% of which show up once; roughly 30% is in the top ten. Trimming cost V 5 bases and J 9 bases, with 17 bases left between them. The CDR3 spans 15 residues. Per the germline V gene, CDR1 is LGHDT and CDR2 is YNNKEL (reference sequence). The rearrangement links TRBV3-1 to TRBJ1-6, with D possibly TRBD1 on 5 matching bases. The sequence was collected from a woman between 55 and 75 years old in good health. Sequencing input: blood. For the CDR3, the DNA is TGTGCCAGCAGCTACGGGACTCTCGACGTTTCACCCCTCCACTTT. Translation gives CASSYGTLDVSPLHF.